This TCR beta chain was retrieved from a study of T cells after posttransplantation cyclophosphamide. Overall study results and limits: Donor-recipient repertoire similarity was low at 1-2 months, rising over year one. TRB overlap between skin or GI tissue T cells and blood was limited.

Method: immunoSEQ multiplex PCR; TCRdb's copy keeps in-frame clones and lacks some. In total the sample includes about 5,400 clones, none of them seen once. V was trimmed by 5 bases and J by 0 bases, leaving 14 bases between them. Germline lookup yields CDR1 SEHNR and CDR2 FQNEAQ (reference sequence). The CDR3 loop spans 15 amino acids. Treatment was busulfan-fludarabine conditioning, a marrow graft, and cyclophosphamide on days +3 and +4. This clone is labeled as medium-sized. What it binds is not known. Sample: PBMCs, taken after allogeneic stem cell transplant with posttransplant cyclophosphamide. The chain has TRBV7-9 and TRBJ2-7; a weak D match, TRBD2 (5 bases). The receptor comes from a female patient younger than 45 who received an allogeneic stem cell transplant from an unrelated donor, was CMV-positive, and had acute and chronic GVHD. Among the T cells, some may be from the graft donor. The DNA for the CDR3 is TGTGCCAGCAGCCTTGGAGGCGGCGGCTCCTACGAGCAGTACTTC. Its translation is CASSLGGGGSYEQYF.